This T cell receptor beta chain was observed in a study of breast tumors, draining lymph nodes, adjacent tissues. General study points: The lymph node origin of tumor T cells was framed as consistent with a hypothesis, not demonstrated. Compared with lymph nodes, tumors were less diverse; compared with nontumor tissue, more.

TCRdb reprocessed the multiplex PCR reads via MiXCR and lists one record per CDR3 protein. Among tens of thousands of distinct CDR3 sequences listed, roughly 29% were seen once. This clonotype was detected many times. Its target is not known. Being one base from a much bigger clone, this may be a read error. Deletions cut 0 bases from V and 2 bases from J, with 9 bases between. The germline V gene has CDR1 SGHKS and CDR2 YYEKEE (reference sequence). The CDR3 length is 16 residues. The lymph nodes were axillary draining lymph nodes from breast cancer patients. Sequencing was done on a sample of axillary lymph node tissue. The genes are TRBV5-5 and TRBJ2-6; D unresolved. The receptor comes from a female donor with breast cancer. Some clones in this sample may be carry-over from other donors' samples. In DNA form, the CDR3 reads TGTGCCAGCAGCTTGGTCCTGGCGCCTGGGGCCAACGTCCTGACTTTC. It specifies CASSLVLAPGANVLTF.